A single sample gave rise to the 7 T cell receptor beta chains below, sequenced in a study of post-analysis software for immune sequencing data. Whole-study findings and limits: Five TRBV segments occurring more often in patients than controls included TRBV5-6, TRBV5-1 and TRBV20-1.

Their antigens are not known. Built from TCR beta cDNA, the libraries had unique molecular identifiers in them. TCRdb reprocessed the PCR reads via MiXCR and lists one record per CDR3 protein. The repertoire holds hundreds of thousands of distinct CDR3 sequences, 25% to 30% seen once, with roughly 0.53% in the top ten. The sample was blood. These receptors were obtained from a girl aged 5-17 years with multiple sclerosis.

This clonotype was detected a few times. The rearrangement joins TRBV28 to TRBJ2-1, with D maybe TRBD2 (6 bases). The CDR3 runs 14 residues. The germline V and J ends were trimmed by 6 bases and 5 bases, with 14 bases remaining between them. Germline-derived CDR1 and CDR2 are MDHEN and SYDVKM. The CDR3 reads CASRRTGDHNEQFF. The CDR3 DNA reads as TGTGCCAGCAGAAGAACGGGGGATCACAATGAGCAGTTCTTC.

The V call is TRBV12-3 or TRBV12-4, the J call TRBJ2-3, with TRBD1 identical over 7 bases. The J segment lost 3 bases and the V segment lost 6 bases, leaving 3 bases of the junction unmatched. The CDR3 is 13 residues long. The CDR3 is CASRQGTTDTQYF. CDR3 DNA: TGTGCCAGCAGACAGGGGACGACAGATACGCAGTATTTT.

The genes are TRBV12-3 or TRBV12-4 and TRBJ1-2, with 8 bases identical to TRBD1. Germline trimming cut 3 bases from V and 8 bases from J; bases unmatched to any gene: 5. The CDR3 spans 13 residues. CDR3 in DNA: TGTGCCAGCAGTTTTTACAGGGGGTCAGGCTACACCTTC. It specifies CASSFYRGSGYTF.

The rearrangement uses TRBV6-1 and TRBJ2-7; D call uncertain. Germline CDR1 and CDR2: MNHNS and SASEGT. Trimming pared 2 bases from V and 7 bases from J, leaving 24 bases between. This CDR3 contains 17 residues. DNA of the CDR3: TGTGCCAGCAGTGAAATGGCACGGTCAAGCTCCTACAATGAGCAGTACTTC. Its protein is CASSEMARSSSYNEQYF.

The chain employs TRBV19 and TRBJ2-3; D call uncertain. Deletions cut 1 base from V and 3 bases from J, with 8 bases between. Germline loops: CDR1 LNHDA, CDR2 SQIVND (reference sequence). This CDR3 has 14 amino acids. The CDR3 spells CASSIGGRTDTQYF. The CDR3, as DNA: TGTGCCAGTAGTATAGGTGGTAGGACAGATACGCAGTATTTT.

The CDR3 nucleotides are TGCGCCAGCAGCCAAGATCTAGGGGATGGCTACACCTTC. Translation gives CASSQDLGDGYTF. This chain connects TRBV4-3 to TRBJ1-2; perhaps TRBD1 as D (5 bases). The CDR3 contains 13 residues. The V gene lost 0 bases and the J gene lost 6 bases, with 8 bases spanning the gap. Per germline, CDR1 LGHNA and CDR2 YSLEER.

This clonotype was observed a few times. The chain employs TRBV29-1 and TRBJ2-4, with a possible D match to TRBD1 (6 bases). This CDR3 is built from 11 residues. Trimming stripped 5 bases from V and 13 bases from J, with 15 bases between. The germline V gene encodes CDR1 SQVTM and CDR2 ANQGSEA. CDR3 amino acids: CSVTGIWEQYF. The DNA of the CDR3 is TGCAGCGTTACAGGGATATGGGAGCAGTACTTC.